Below, 19 T cell receptor beta chains from the same sample are listed, as sequenced in a study of graft-versus-host responses after intestinal transplantation. The data were produced by immunoSEQ multiplex PCR, yet TCRdb's version contains in-frame clones alone and is incomplete. The table has 21,000 or so clones, about 60% seen once. The starting material was alloreactive CD4+ T cells from a mixed lymphocyte reaction culture, obtained before intestinal transplant. The subset is: CFSE-low proliferating T cells sorted from approximately 6-day pre-transplant mixed lymphocyte reaction (GvH or HvG direction). These receptors were taken from a human patient who received an intestinal transplant.

This chain joins TRBV2 and TRBJ1-6; D is unresolved. The CDR3 extends over 11 amino acids. In germline, CDR1 is SNHLY, CDR2 FYNNEI. V lost 6 bases and J lost 7, with 4 bases in between. The CDR3 DNA follows: TGTGCCAGCAGCCTAAATTCACCCCTCCACTTT. It encodes CASSLNSPLHF.

The chain employs TRBV11-2 and TRBJ1-1, with a weak D call TRBD1 (5 bases). The CDR3 covers 14 residues. Germline lookup yields CDR1 SGHAT and CDR2 FQNNGV. V was pared by 2 bases and J by 5 bases, with 12 bases between. Here the CDR3 reads CASSLTQGGTEAFF. The CDR3 DNA reads as TGTGCCAGCAGCTTAACGCAGGGAGGAACTGAAGCTTTCTTT.

The CDR3 region has the DNA TGCGCCAGCAGTTACAGGGATGGAGAATCTTTCTTT. Translated, it gives CASSYRDGESFF. This chain joins TRBV10-1 and TRBJ1-1; TRBD1 might be the D (6 bases). V lost 5 bases and J 12 bases, leaving 16 bases between the germline ends. CDR1 and CDR2 (germline): WNHNN, SYGVQD (reference sequence). CDR3 length: 12 residues.

The V gene is TRBV18, the J gene TRBJ2-3; 8 bases match TRBD2. Germline CDR1 reads KGHSH; CDR2 reads LQKENI. V lost 3 bases and J lost 0; bases outside the gene matches: 5. This CDR3 contains 16 residues. The CDR3 sequence is CASSPLLAASTDTQYF. The CDR3 DNA follows: TGTGCCAGCTCACCTCTACTAGCGGCGAGCACAGATACGCAGTATTTT.

The V and J genes are TRBV30 and TRBJ1-6; D gene uncertain. This CDR3 has 13 amino acids. Trimming removed 1 base from V and 10 bases from J, with 11 bases in between. Per germline, CDR1 GTSNPN and CDR2 SVGIG (reference sequence). The CDR3 coding sequence is TGTGCCTGGAGTGGGCAGGTCATCTCACCCCTCCACTTT. It specifies CAWSGQVISPLHF. Full variable domain (outside the CDR3, taken from reference TRBV30 and TRBJ1-6): SQTIHQWPATLVQPVGSPLSLECTVEGTSNPNLYWYRQAAGRGLQLLFYSVGIGQISSEVPQNLSASRPQDRQFILSSKKLLLSDSGFYLCAWSGQVISPLHFGNGTRLTVT.

This clone was seen once. The genes are TRBV29-1 and TRBJ1-2; a weak D match, TRBD1 (6 bases). CDR1 and CDR2 (germline): SQVTM, ANQGSEA. This CDR3 is built from 12 residues. Deletions cut 7 bases from V and 2 bases from J, with 11 bases between. The CDR3 DNA follows: TGCAGCGCCCGGGACACCAACTATGGCTACACCTTC. Amino acids: CSARDTNYGYTF.

The chain combines TRBV30 with TRBJ1-6, with a tentative D call TRBD1 (6 bases). The germline V and J ends were trimmed by 2 bases and 5 bases, with 13 bases remaining between them. Per germline, CDR1 GTSNPN and CDR2 SVGIG (reference sequence). The CDR3 spans 15 residues. The CDR3 nucleotides are TGTGCCTGGAGTTTTCAGGGGTCAAATAATTCACCCCTCCACTTT. Residues: CAWSFQGSNNSPLHF.

The chain combines TRBV30 with TRBJ2-3; unclear D gene. CDR3 length equals 14 residues. With 4 bases removed from V and 1 base from J, the gap between germline ends came to 12 bases. The germline gives CDR1 GTSNPN, CDR2 SVGIG (reference sequence). CDR3 region: CAWIDTGRTDTQYF. The CDR3 region has the DNA TGTGCCTGGATTGACACCGGTCGCACAGATACGCAGTATTTT. Variable domain in full (rest from reference TRBV30 and TRBJ2-3): SQTIHQWPATLVQPVGSPLSLECTVEGTSNPNLYWYRQAAGRGLQLLFYSVGIGQISSEVPQNLSASRPQDRQFILSSKKLLLSDSGFYLCAWIDTGRTDTQYFGPGTRLTVL.

This clone has a single count. The chain combines TRBV28 with TRBJ2-7; tentative D call: TRBD1 (7 bases). The CDR3 has 13 residues. Per germline, CDR1 MDHEN and CDR2 SYDVKM. Trimming stripped 8 bases from V and 3 bases from J, with 14 bases between. DNA of the CDR3: TGTGCCAGCGTAAACAGGGGAGGCTACGAGCAGTACTTC. This translates into CASVNRGGYEQYF.

This clone was seen a handful of times. The chain has TRBV29-1 and TRBJ1-2; D gene uncertain. The germline V and J ends were trimmed by 7 bases and 6 bases, with 15 bases remaining between them. Germline V gene lookup returns CDR1 SQVTM and CDR2 ANQGSEA. This CDR3 has 12 amino acids. The CDR3 here is CSAGESGNGYTF. CDR3 bases: TGCAGCGCTGGAGAGTCCGGGAATGGCTACACCTTC.

The rearrangement links TRBV29-1 to TRBJ1-1; TRBD1 might be the D (5 bases). Trimming took 7 bases from V and 3 from J, leaving 12 bases between them. This CDR3 region has 12 residues. Germline V gene data show CDR1 as SQVTM and CDR2 as ANQGSEA. The CDR3 DNA sequence: TGCAGCGCCGCTGGAGGGGACACTGAAGCTTTCTTT. Translation: CSAAGGDTEAFF.

The chain links TRBV5-1 to TRBJ2-6; D unresolved. Germline V CDR1 and CDR2: SGHRS, YFSETQ. The CDR3 consists of 18 residues. V lost 1 base and J 0 bases, leaving 14 bases between the germline ends. DNA of the CDR3: TGCGCCAGCAGCTTGTTTGTCAGTTCAACCTCTGGGGCCAACGTCCTGACTTTC. Its protein product is CASSLFVSSTSGANVLTF.

The V and J genes are TRBV4-1 and TRBJ2-3; D remains ambiguous. This CDR3 contains 16 residues. Per germline, CDR1 MGHRA and CDR2 YSYEKL. The V and J ends lost 0 bases and 1 base respectively, with 11 bases between them. The CDR3 coding sequence is TGCGCCAGCAGCCAAGATCTTACCGGTCGCACAGATACGCAGTATTTT. It encodes CASSQDLTGRTDTQYF.

This clone was seen just once. The V call is TRBV20-1, the J call TRBJ2-7, with D possibly TRBD1 on 6 matching bases. The V end lost 7 bases, the J end lost 6 bases, and 13 bases lay between the germline ends. Germline CDR1 reads DFQATT; CDR2 reads SNEGSKA (reference sequence). The CDR3 runs to 11 residues. CDR3 amino acids: CSGSRGAEQYF. The CDR3 nucleotides read TGCAGTGGCAGCAGGGGTGCCGAGCAGTACTTC.

V usage is TRBV29-1 and J usage is TRBJ2-7, with TRBD2 matching 7 bases. Germline CDR1 SQVTM, CDR2 ANQGSEA. This CDR3 contains 13 residues. The junction had 11 bases not matched to a gene; V was cut back by 7 bases and J by 5 bases. This CDR3 reads CSAVWTRDHEQYF. The CDR3 DNA is TGCAGCGCTGTCTGGACTAGAGACCACGAGCAGTACTTC.

J is TRBJ1-2 and V is TRBV5-6; D might be TRBD1 (5 bases). Germline V CDR1 and CDR2: SGHDT, YYEEEE. The CDR3 has 14 amino acids. Trimming shortened V by 1 base and J by 4 bases, and 11 bases separated the two germline ends. CDR3 in amino acids: CASSLRQGGYGYTF. DNA for the CDR3: TGTGCCAGCAGCTTGCGCCAGGGCGGCTATGGCTACACCTTC.

The rearrangement links TRBV6-1 to TRBJ1-2, with 7 bases fitting TRBD1. With 5 bases clipped from V and 4 bases from J, the junction kept 10 bases outside the gene matches. This CDR3 comprises 15 residues. Germline CDR1 MNHNS, CDR2 SASEGT. CDR3 nucleotide sequence: TGTGCCAGCAGTCCTCCGGGACAGTTTCCCTATGGCTACACCTTC. It specifies CASSPPGQFPYGYTF.

V and J are TRBV28 and TRBJ2-2; 9 positions agree with TRBD2. The CDR3 sequence is 16 residues long. Germline loops: CDR1 MDHEN, CDR2 SYDVKM. The trim removed 6 bases at V and 6 bases at J, leaving 11 bases unmatched. The CDR3 bases are TGTGCCAGCAGCCACAGACTAGCGGTTATTCCCGGGGAGCTGTTTTTT. Its protein is CASSHRLAVIPGELFF.

The chain uses TRBV6-5 and TRBJ2-7; TRBD1 agrees at 9 bases. Germline-derived CDR1 and CDR2 are MNHEY and SVGAGI. This CDR3 has 14 residues. V dropped 8 bases and J dropped 5; count of bases not matched to a gene: 10. The CDR3 sequence: CASHSDRGFHEQYF. The DNA of the CDR3 is TGTGCCAGCCACTCGGACAGGGGATTCCACGAGCAGTACTTC.